The T cell receptor beta chain described here comes from a study of prognosis after radiotherapy for stage I lung cancer. Regarding the study as a whole: Patients developing distant metastases showed lower Shannon entropy after stereotactic body radiation therapy.

For this clonotype: No antigen is known for it. At one boundary the junction diverges from the germline segment, which might be a read error.

The authors amplified TCR beta CDR3 from genomic DNA using two-round multiplex PCR. Round one of PCR was performed, and it used primers specific to each TRBV and TRBJ gene. TCRdb re-called the multiplex PCR reads with MiXCR, one entry per CDR3 protein. This table has more than 11,000 distinct CDR3 sequences, around 29% appearing once. Germline CDR1 MNHEY, CDR2 SMNVEV (reference sequence). The CDR3 sequence is 18 residues long. This TCR was sampled from a donor aged 50 or older with non-small cell lung cancer. The chain joins TRBV27 to TRBJ2-3; the match to TRBD2 covers 12 bases. The sequenced sample was PBMCs, obtained before or after stereotactic body radiation therapy (not recorded which). CDR3 DNA: TGTGCCAGCATTTTACCCCCCTCGCTAGCGGGAGGGCCCTTTACGCAGTATTTT. Translating it yields CASILPPSLAGGPFTQYF.